The rows below give T cell receptor beta chains drawn from one sample of a study of a mutant IDH1 vaccine in newly diagnosed glioma. What these receptors recognize is not known. Only in-frame clones appear in the TCRdb table, and some are missing; sequencing was by immunoSEQ multiplex PCR. The table has fewer than 35,000 clones, approximately 80% seen once. The material sequenced was PBMCs, taken from a glioma patient whose treatment included an IDH1 peptide vaccine. These receptors came from a man younger than 45 with glioma. The CDR3 runs from the conserved cysteine through the conserved F or W. The D gene is left open where the match is weak. Only some rows state a clone size, as once, few, many or a class for expanded clones.

NA	TRBJ2-1	TRBV4-1	NA	CASSQSRAMEQFF	TGCGCCAGCAGCCAATCAAGGGCCATGGAGCAGTTCTTC
NA	TRBJ1-1	TRBV4-2	once	CASSQEGGWGTEAFF	TGTGCCAGCAGCCAAGAAGGGGGTTGGGGCACTGAAGCTTTCTTT
TRBD2	TRBJ2-7	TRBV6-1	NA	CASSERRGGDRLDEQYF	TGTGCCAGCAGTGAAAGGAGGGGAGGGGATAGATTGGACGAGCAGTACTTC
TRBD2	TRBJ2-1	TRBV6-6	NA	CASSEPGREGFREFF	TGTGCCAGCAGTGAGCCTGGGCGGGAGGGATTTCGGGAGTTCTTC
NA	TRBJ2-7	TRBV12-5	NA	CASGKDGYEQYF	TGTGCTAGTGGTAAGGACGGGTACGAGCAGTACTTC
TRBD2	TRBJ2-7	TRBV5-6	NA	CASSTGLAGSYEQYF	TGTGCCAGCAGCACGGGACTAGCGGGATCGTACGAGCAGTACTTC
NA	TRBJ1-1	TRBV18	NA	CASSPSIRGRVTEAFF	TGTGCCAGCTCACCCTCCATTCGCGGACGGGTCACTGAAGCTTTCTTT
NA	TRBJ1-1	TRBV5-1	once	CASSLEMPSLNTEAFF	TGCGCCAGCAGCCTTGAAATGCCCTCCCTGAACACTGAAGCTTTCTTT
TRBD1	TRBJ1-2	TRBV15	NA	CATSGDRDGYTF	TGTGCCACCAGCGGGGACAGGGATGGCTACACCTTC
TRBD1	TRBJ2-3	TRBV5-1	NA	CASSSGQVLTDTQYF	TGCGCCAGCAGCTCCGGACAGGTTCTGACAGATACGCAGTATTTT
NA	TRBJ2-2	TRBV5-5	NA	CACHQADTNTGELFF	TGTGCCTGCCACCAGGCGGACACGAACACCGGGGAGCTGTTTTTT
NA	TRBJ2-7	TRBV7-9	NA	CASSDAYEQYF	TGTGCCAGCTCGGACGCCTACGAGCAGTACTTC
NA	TRBJ1-2	TRBV2	NA	CASSVSGSLFYGYTF	TGTGCCAGCAGTGTATCAGGATCCTTATTCTATGGCTACACCTTC
NA	TRBJ1-1	TRBV29-1	NA	CSVWVTEAFF	TGCAGCGTTTGGGTCACTGAAGCTTTCTTT
NA	TRBJ2-3	TRBV10-3	NA	CAISAADTQYF	TGTGCCATCAGTGCGGCAGATACGCAGTATTTT
NA	TRBJ1-3	TRBV5-1	NA	CASSAPSSDGTIYF	TGCGCCAGCAGCGCCCCTTCCTCGGATGGCACCATATATTTT
TRBD1	TRBJ2-2	TRBV6-1	NA	CASSTGTGAPGELFF	TGTGCCAGCAGTACCGGGACAGGGGCTCCCGGGGAGCTGTTTTTT
TRBD1	TRBJ2-1	TRBV19	NA	CASVDRGAYNEQFF	TGTGCCAGTGTGGACAGGGGAGCCTACAATGAGCAGTTCTTC
TRBD2	TRBJ2-1	TRBV2	NA	CASRGTSGVYNEQFF	TGTGCCAGCAGGGGGACTAGCGGAGTATACAATGAGCAGTTCTTC
TRBD1	TRBJ1-2	TRBV5-8	few	CASSLEGARGYTF	TGTGCCAGCAGCTTGGAGGGGGCAAGAGGCTACACCTTC
NA	TRBJ1-2	TRBV7-9	NA	CATGDDGGYTF	TGTGCCACCGGAGACGACGGAGGCTACACCTTC
TRBD1	TRBJ1-1	TRBV2	few	CASGRQGGTEAFF	TGTGCCAGTGGACGACAGGGAGGGACTGAAGCTTTCTTT
NA	TRBJ2-1	TRBV5-1	NA	CASSQMTAGEQFF	TGCGCCAGCAGCCAAATGACAGCCGGCGAGCAGTTCTTC
TRBD1	TRBJ1-1	TRBV29-1	NA	CSVWKQGDGNTEAFF	TGCAGCGTTTGGAAACAGGGGGACGGGAACACTGAAGCTTTCTTT
TRBD1	TRBJ2-1	TRBV19	NA	CASSSRDRVSGYNEQFF	TGTGCCAGTAGTAGCCGGGACAGGGTTTCCGGCTACAATGAGCAGTTCTTC
NA	TRBJ2-3	TRBV6-5	NA	CASSYSNEWGTDTQYF	TGTGCCAGCAGTTACTCGAATGAGTGGGGCACAGATACGCAGTATTTT
TRBD1	TRBJ1-5	TRBV30	NA	CAWNKQGSVGQPQHF	TGTGCCTGGAACAAACAGGGGAGTGTAGGTCAGCCCCAGCATTTT
NA	TRBJ1-1	TRBV5-1	NA	CASSGRTEDTEAFF	TGCGCCAGCAGTGGCCGAACTGAAGACACTGAAGCTTTCTTT
TRBD2	TRBJ2-2	TRBV29-1	NA	CSVESGRAPGELFF	TGCAGCGTAGAAAGCGGGAGGGCCCCCGGGGAGCTGTTTTTT
NA	TRBJ1-2	TRBV27	few	CASSPAGSVVVGGYTF	TGTGCCAGCAGTCCCGCGGGAAGCGTGGTAGTGGGCGGCTACACCTTC
NA	TRBJ2-2	TRBV27	NA	CASSLTSGELFF	TGTGCCAGCAGTCTCACTAGCGGGGAGCTGTTTTTT
TRBD1	TRBJ1-1	TRBV2	NA	CASRGQANTEAFF	TGTGCCAGCAGAGGACAGGCGAACACTGAAGCTTTCTTT
NA	TRBJ2-3	TRBV4-1	NA	CASSFQGGPRADTQYF	TGCGCCAGCAGCTTCCAGGGGGGCCCCCGCGCAGATACGCAGTATTTT
NA	TRBJ2-5	TRBV29-1	once	CSVLVGPETQYF	TGCAGCGTGCTCGTAGGGCCAGAGACCCAGTACTTC
TRBD2	TRBJ2-7	TRBV30	NA	CAWGAGAYEQYF	TGTGCCTGGGGAGCGGGAGCCTACGAGCAGTACTTC
NA	TRBJ1-1	TRBV15	NA	CATSRDRDAFIAEAFF	TGTGCCACCAGCAGAGATAGGGATGCGTTTATCGCGGAAGCTTTCTTT
NA	TRBJ1-1	TRBV6-5	NA	CASSYPNREDTEAFF	TGTGCCAGCAGTTACCCTAACAGGGAGGACACTGAAGCTTTCTTT
NA	TRBJ1-5	TRBV7-2	NA	CASSHGATVNQPQHF	TGTGCCAGCAGCCATGGGGCTACCGTCAATCAGCCCCAGCATTTT
TRBD2	TRBJ2-7	TRBV10-1	NA	CASSGSGKWANEQYF	TGCGCCAGCAGTGGTAGCGGGAAGTGGGCCAACGAGCAGTACTTC
TRBD1	TRBJ1-2	TRBV19	NA	CASTAIGQVYGYTF	TGTGCCAGTACTGCGATTGGACAGGTCTATGGCTACACCTTC
TRBD2	TRBJ2-1	TRBV4-1	NA	CASSQMWGGPGLEVNYYNEQFF	TGCGCCAGCAGCCAAATGTGGGGTGGGCCGGGACTAGAAGTTAACTACTACAATGAGCAGTTCTTC
NA	TRBJ2-7	TRBV30	NA	CAWSVIQYYEQYF	TGTGCCTGGAGTGTAATCCAGTACTACGAGCAGTACTTC
NA	TRBJ2-7	TRBV5-1	NA	CASSLETGRFLPFSYEQYF	TGCGCCAGCAGCTTGGAAACCGGCAGGTTCCTTCCTTTCTCCTACGAGCAGTACTTC
NA	TRBJ2-7	TRBV30	NA	CAWSVAGDAYEQYF	TGTGCCTGGAGTGTGGCAGGGGATGCCTACGAGCAGTACTTC
NA	TRBJ1-4	TRBV12-5	NA	CASGLGPYATNEKLFF	TGTGCTAGTGGTTTGGGGCCATATGCAACTAATGAAAAACTGTTTTTT
NA	TRBJ1-1	TRBV14	NA	CASSPLSGYGRDTEAFF	TGTGCCAGCAGCCCTCTTTCTGGGTACGGTAGGGACACTGAAGCTTTCTTT
TRBD2	TRBJ2-5	TRBV4-1	once	CASSQFGGTSEQTQYF	TGCGCCAGCAGCCAGTTCGGAGGGACTAGCGAACAGACCCAGTACTTC